The sequence of this T cell receptor beta chain was determined in a study of control samples from healthy donors and cancer patients. Sequenced by immunoSEQ multiplex PCR; TCRdb stores in-frame clones only, minus some. This table holds 130,000 or so clones, 85% to 95% found once. The CDR3 runs to 12 residues. The ends were cut back, 2 bases at V and 4 bases at J, with 5 bases in the middle. Germline loops: CDR1 WSHSY, CDR2 SAAADI. The genes are TRBV10-2 and TRBJ1-2; no reliable D call. The origin of this receptor is a man aged 40-49 years in good health. Sequenced input: blood. The CDR3 DNA reads TGCGCCAGCAGTGAGGGAGGCTATGGCTACACCTTC. Its translation: CASSEGGYGYTF.